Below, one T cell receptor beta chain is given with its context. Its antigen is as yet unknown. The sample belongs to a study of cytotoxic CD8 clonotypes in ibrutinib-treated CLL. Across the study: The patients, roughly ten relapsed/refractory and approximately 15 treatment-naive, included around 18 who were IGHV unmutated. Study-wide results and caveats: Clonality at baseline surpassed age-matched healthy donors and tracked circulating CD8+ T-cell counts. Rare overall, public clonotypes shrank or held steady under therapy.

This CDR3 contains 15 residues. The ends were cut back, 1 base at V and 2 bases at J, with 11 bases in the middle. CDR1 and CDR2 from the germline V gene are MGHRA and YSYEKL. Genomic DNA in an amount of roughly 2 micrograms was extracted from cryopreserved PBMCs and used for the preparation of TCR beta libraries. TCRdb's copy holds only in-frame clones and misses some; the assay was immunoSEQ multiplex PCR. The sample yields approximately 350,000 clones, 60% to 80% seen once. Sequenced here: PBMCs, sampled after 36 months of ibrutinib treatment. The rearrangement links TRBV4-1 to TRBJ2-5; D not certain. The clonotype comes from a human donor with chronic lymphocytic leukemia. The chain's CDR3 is CASSQVRRQQETQYF. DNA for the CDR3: TGCGCCAGCAGCCAAGTTAGGCGCCAGCAAGAGACCCAGTACTTC.